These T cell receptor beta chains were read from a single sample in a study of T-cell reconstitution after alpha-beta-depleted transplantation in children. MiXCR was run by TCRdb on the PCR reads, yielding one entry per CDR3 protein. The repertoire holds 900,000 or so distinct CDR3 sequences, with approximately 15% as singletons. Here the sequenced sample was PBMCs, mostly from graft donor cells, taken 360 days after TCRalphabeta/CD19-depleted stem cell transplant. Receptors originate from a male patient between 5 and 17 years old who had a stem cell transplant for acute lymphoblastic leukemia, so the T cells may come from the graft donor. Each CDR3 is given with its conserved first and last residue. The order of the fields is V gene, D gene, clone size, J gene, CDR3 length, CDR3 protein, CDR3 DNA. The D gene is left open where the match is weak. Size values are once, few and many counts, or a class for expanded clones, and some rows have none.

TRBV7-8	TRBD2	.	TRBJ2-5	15	CASSLGTSGGETQYF	TGTGCCAGCAGCTTAGGGACTAGCGGAGGAGAGACCCAGTACTTC
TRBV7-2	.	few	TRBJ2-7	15	CASSYRWDHSYEQYF	TGTGCCAGCAGCTACCGGTGGGACCACTCCTACGAGCAGTACTTC
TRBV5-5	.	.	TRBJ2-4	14	CASSLTGRPDIQYF	TGTGCCAGCAGTTTGACCGGACGCCCGGACATTCAGTACTTC
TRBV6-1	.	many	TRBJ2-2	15	CASRLEGRNTGELFF	TGTGCCAGCAGGCTGGAGGGACGCAACACCGGGGAGCTGTTTTTT
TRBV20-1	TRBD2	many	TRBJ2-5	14	CSAIRTSGIETQYF	TGCAGTGCCATCAGGACTAGCGGAATAGAGACCCAGTACTTC
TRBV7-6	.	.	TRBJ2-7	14	CASSPGWVNYEQYF	TGTGCCAGCAGCCCAGGCTGGGTCAACTACGAGCAGTACTTC
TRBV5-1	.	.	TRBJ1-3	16	CASSWGTLSSGNTIYF	TGCGCCAGCAGCTGGGGGACACTAAGCTCTGGAAACACCATATATTTT
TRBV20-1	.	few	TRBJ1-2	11	CSAQPVYGYTF	TGCAGTGCTCAGCCAGTTTATGGCTACACCTTC
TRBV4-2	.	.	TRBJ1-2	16	CASSLNPRQANYGYTF	TGTGCCAGCAGCCTAAATCCCAGACAGGCGAACTATGGCTACACCTTC
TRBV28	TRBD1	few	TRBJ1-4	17	CASSFSSQGATNEKLFF	TGTGCCAGCAGCTTCTCCTCACAGGGGGCGACTAATGAAAAACTGTTTTTT
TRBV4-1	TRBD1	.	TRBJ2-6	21	CASSQVAGRTGRDTGANVLTF	TGCGCCAGCAGCCAAGTTGCAGGTAGGACAGGGCGGGACACCGGGGCCAACGTCCTGACTTTC
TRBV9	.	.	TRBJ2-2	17	CASSVTVLSANTGELFF	TGTGCCAGCAGCGTAACGGTACTCAGCGCGAACACCGGGGAGCTGTTTTTT
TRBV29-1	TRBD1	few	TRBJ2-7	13	CSVGTGSLGEQYF	TGCAGCGTGGGGACAGGGTCATTAGGAGAGCAGTACTTC
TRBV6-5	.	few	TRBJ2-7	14	CASSYVGGSYEQYF	TGTGCCAGCAGTTACGTCGGGGGTTCCTACGAGCAGTACTTC
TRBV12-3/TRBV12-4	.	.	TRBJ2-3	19	CTSCFLRFRDNPLTDTQYF	TGTACCAGCTGCTTCCTCAGGTTTAGGGACAATCCCCTAACAGATACGCAGTATTTT
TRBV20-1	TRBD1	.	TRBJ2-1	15	CSARDRDRGYNEQFF	TGCAGTGCTAGAGACCGGGACAGGGGGTACAATGAGCAGTTCTTC
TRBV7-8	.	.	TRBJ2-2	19	CASSFGTVSTSRNTGELFF	TGTGCCAGCAGCTTCGGGACAGTCTCTACTAGCAGAAACACCGGGGAGCTGTTTTTT
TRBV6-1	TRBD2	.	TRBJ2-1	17	CASRVPGLAGAYNEQFF	TGTGCCAGCAGGGTGCCGGGACTAGCGGGGGCGTACAATGAGCAGTTCTTC
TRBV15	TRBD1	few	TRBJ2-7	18	CATSRDRQGQGRSYEQYF	TGTGCCACCAGCAGAGATCGCCAAGGACAGGGAAGGTCCTACGAGCAGTACTTC
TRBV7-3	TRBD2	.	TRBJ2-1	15	CASSTSGRQGYEQFF	TGTGCCAGCAGCACCAGCGGGAGGCAAGGGTATGAGCAGTTCTTC